This T cell receptor (beta chain) was captured in a study of blood T cell repertoires in COVID-19. Study context: Donors in the United States, Italy and Spain gave samples during acute or convalescent COVID-19. The cDNA or gDNA used as material had been derived from T cells, B-cell-depleted T cells, or PBMCs.

Original data processing: How many nucleated cells were present was estimated from reference gene primer amplification. Sequencing was performed with immunoSEQ multiplex PCR; in TCRdb, only in-frame clones are kept and a portion is missing. Clone size and V and J calls were adopted from that table, with D and trimming inferred from the DNA. The sample records 250,000 to 300,000 clones, approximately 89% being singletons. This clonotype originated in a woman in her fifties or sixties with acute or convalescent COVID-19. Source material: peripheral blood.

In DNA, the CDR3 is TGTGCCAGCAGTCGGACAGGGACCCCGAACACCGGGGAGCTGTTTTTT. Translating gives CASSRTGTPNTGELFF. The chain couples TRBV9 to TRBJ2-2, with 8 bases aligning to TRBD1. There are 16 residues in the CDR3. V lost 5 bases, J lost 0 bases, and 6 bases stayed unmatched. Germline loops: CDR1 SGDLS, CDR2 YYNGEE.